This paragraph reports one TCR beta chain. What it recognizes is unknown. Different DNA sequences within this sample yield the same CDR3. Of the isolated RNA, all was reverse transcribed, and so the sequenced material was expressed TCRB transcripts. Produced via immunoSEQ multiplex PCR; TCRdb's table is partial and in-frame only. The data hold under 900,000 clones, with under 20% observed a single time. This record belongs to a study of beta chain features in type 1 diabetes. Averaging about 116 mL, one heparinised blood draw came from each individual donor. CD4+ naive, central memory, regulatory and stem cell-like memory subsets were isolated by sorting on CD45RO/CCR7/CD25/CD127/CD95/CD27. Study-wide findings and caveats: PCR might favor shorter templates, but any such skew would affect patients and controls equally.

Germline V gives CDR1 KGHSH, CDR2 LQKENI. V was clipped by 0 bases and J by 3 bases, with 8 bases between them. The length of the CDR3 is 15 residues. The TCR was taken from a woman under 30 in good health. Sequenced input: naive CD4+ T cells from blood. The genes are TRBV18 and TRBJ2-2, with D unresolved. In DNA, the CDR3 is TGTGCCAGCTCACCACCGGCCAGGTACACCGGGGAGCTGTTTTTT. Amino acid sequence: CASSPPARYTGELFF.